This paragraph covers one TCR beta chain sequence. The germline V gene has CDR1 MNHNS and CDR2 SASEGT. The length of the CDR3 is 14 residues. V was trimmed by 6 bases and J by 0 bases, leaving 11 bases between them. This entry belongs to a study of shared clonotypes between healthy human individuals. The assay was immunoSEQ multiplex PCR, and TCRdb's table has in-frame clones only and misses some. The sample has about 660,000 clones; over 65% are singletons. The V call is TRBV6-1, the J call TRBJ1-1, with unresolved D. The sample comprised memory CD4+ T cells sorted from blood. Specified subset: CD45RA-negative fraction. This TCR was recovered from a woman in her 30s in good health. Here the CDR3 DNA reads TGTGCCAGCAGATTAACTGAGATGAACACTGAAGCTTTCTTT. It codes for CASRLTEMNTEAFF.